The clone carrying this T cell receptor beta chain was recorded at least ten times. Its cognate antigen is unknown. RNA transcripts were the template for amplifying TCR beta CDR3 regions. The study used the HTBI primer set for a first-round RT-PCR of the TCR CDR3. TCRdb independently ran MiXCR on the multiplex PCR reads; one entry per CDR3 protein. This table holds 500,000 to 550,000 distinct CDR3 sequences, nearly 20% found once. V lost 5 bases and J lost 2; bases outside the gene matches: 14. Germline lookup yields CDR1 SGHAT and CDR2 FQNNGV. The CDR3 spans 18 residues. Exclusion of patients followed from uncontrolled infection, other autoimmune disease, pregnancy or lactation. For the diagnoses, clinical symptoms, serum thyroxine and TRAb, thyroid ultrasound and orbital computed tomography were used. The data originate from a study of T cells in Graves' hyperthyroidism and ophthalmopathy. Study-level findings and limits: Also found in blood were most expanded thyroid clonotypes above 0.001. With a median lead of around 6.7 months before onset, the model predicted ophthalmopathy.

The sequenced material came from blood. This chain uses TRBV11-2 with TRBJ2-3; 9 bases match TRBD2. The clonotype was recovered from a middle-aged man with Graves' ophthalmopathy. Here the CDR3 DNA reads TGTGCCAGCAGCCCAGAGGCTAGCGGGGCAAAAGTCACAGATACGCAGTATTTT. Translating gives CASSPEASGAKVTDTQYF.